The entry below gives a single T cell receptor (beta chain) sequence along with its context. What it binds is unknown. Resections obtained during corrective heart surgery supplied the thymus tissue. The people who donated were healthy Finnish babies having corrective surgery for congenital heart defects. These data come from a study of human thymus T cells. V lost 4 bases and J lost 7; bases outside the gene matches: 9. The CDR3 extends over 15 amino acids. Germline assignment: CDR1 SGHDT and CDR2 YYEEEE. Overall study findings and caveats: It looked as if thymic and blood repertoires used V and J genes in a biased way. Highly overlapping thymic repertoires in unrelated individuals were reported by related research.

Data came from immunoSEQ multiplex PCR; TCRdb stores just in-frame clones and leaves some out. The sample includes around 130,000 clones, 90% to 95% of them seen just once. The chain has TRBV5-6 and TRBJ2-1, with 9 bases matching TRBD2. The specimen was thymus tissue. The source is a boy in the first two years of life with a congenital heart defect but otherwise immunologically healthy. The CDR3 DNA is TGTGCCAGCAGCGTCCGGACTAGCGTAACGAATGAGCAGTTCTTC. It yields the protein CASSVRTSVTNEQFF.